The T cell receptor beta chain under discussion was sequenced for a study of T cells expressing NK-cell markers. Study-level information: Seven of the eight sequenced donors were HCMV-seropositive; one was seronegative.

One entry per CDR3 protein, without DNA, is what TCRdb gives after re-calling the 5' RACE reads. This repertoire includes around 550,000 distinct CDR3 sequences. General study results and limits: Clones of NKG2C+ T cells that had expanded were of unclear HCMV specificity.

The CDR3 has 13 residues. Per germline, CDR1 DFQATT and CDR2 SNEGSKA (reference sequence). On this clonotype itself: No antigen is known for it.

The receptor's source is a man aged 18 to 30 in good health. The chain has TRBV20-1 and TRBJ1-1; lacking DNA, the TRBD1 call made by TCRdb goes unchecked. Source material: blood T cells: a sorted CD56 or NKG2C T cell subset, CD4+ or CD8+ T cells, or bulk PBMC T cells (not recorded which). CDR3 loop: CSARDPLPGVAFF.